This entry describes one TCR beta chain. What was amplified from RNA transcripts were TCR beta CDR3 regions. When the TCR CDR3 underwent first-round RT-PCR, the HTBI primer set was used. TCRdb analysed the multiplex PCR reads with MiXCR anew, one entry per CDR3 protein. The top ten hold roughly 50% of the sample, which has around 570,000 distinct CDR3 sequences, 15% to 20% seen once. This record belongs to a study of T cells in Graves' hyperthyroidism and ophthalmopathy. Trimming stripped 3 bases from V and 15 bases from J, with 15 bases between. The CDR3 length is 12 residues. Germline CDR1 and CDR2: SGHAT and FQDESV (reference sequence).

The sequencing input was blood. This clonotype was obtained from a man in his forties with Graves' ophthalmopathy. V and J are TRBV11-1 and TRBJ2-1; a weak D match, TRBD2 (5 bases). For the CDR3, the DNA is TGTGCCAGCAGCTTTCCCGGGATGATCGGGTTCTTC. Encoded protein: CASSFPGMIGFF.